Given below is one TCR beta chain in context. Its target antigen remains unknown. Base qualities were left out, and no much larger clone turns up one base away. From the cysteine through the phenylalanine, the CDR3 covers 15 amino acids. Only the CDR3 DNA is retained, 45 bases long and in frame from the first base. The germline V gene specifies MNHEY as CDR1 and SVGAGI as CDR2. V is cut by 9 bases and J by 0 bases, and the space between the germline ends is 15 bases. This sample is part of a study of blood T cell repertoires in COVID-19 (dated by TCRdb to the early 2020s). A note on the overall study: The collaborator samples originated in the United States, Italy and Spain and spanned the acute and convalescent phases of COVID-19. The material from the prospective study consisted of cDNA or gDNA derived from T cells, B-cell-depleted T cells, or PBMCs. Deeply sampled blood TCRbeta repertoires from subjects exposed to, actively infected with, or recovered from COVID-19 were included in the dataset. The repertoires were released in a freely available public database intended as a resource for research on the immune response to SARS-CoV-2. Samples came from the ongoing ImmuneRACE study (first 160 participants) plus 1,254 subjects from 6 global collaborators. A de-identified subject ID, COVID-19 status, age in years and sex were almost always included in the sample metadata. Where available, HLA class I and class II types were obtained from metadata supplied by the sample provider rather than from assay-based typing.

Whole blood was collected in K2EDTA tubes by collaborating institutions according to the institutions' own protocols. For TCRbeta analysis, collaborators shipped samples in one of three forms: frozen whole blood, isolated PBMCs, or DNA extracted from either of those sample types. The immunoSEQ Assay, a bias-controlled multiplex PCR, was used to amplify TCRbeta CDR3 regions from genomic DNA. From the authors' description of their analysis: Nucleated cell counts per sample were estimated from amplification of reference gene primers within the assay. To quantify the absolute abundance of each unique TCRbeta CDR3 rearrangement, sequence reads were collapsed and filtered. For each sample, productive Simpson clonality was calculated as the square root of Simpson's diversity index over productive rearrangements. TCRdb holds this immuneACCESS table with in-frame rearrangements only. Some clones are missing; in checked studies, unresolved V genes explain under half, and the rest has no known cause. That table furnishes V, J and clone size, whereas the DNA furnished D and trimming. Across this sample there are 95,000 or so clones, with 81% seen only once. The ten most abundant clones make up roughly 25% of the sample.

Overall study results and their limits: The amount of clinical and demographic metadata varied by source and participant and was provided uncurated.

The clonotype was recovered from a man aged 80 or over with active or convalescent COVID-19. The sequenced material came from peripheral blood. The receptor chain draws on TRBV6-5 and TRBJ1-5; TRBD1 is perhaps the D gene, given 5 matching bases. The sequenced DNA is TGTGCCAGTAGACAGAACCCATATAGCAATCAGCCCCAGCATTTT. Its translation is CASRQNPYSNQPQHF.